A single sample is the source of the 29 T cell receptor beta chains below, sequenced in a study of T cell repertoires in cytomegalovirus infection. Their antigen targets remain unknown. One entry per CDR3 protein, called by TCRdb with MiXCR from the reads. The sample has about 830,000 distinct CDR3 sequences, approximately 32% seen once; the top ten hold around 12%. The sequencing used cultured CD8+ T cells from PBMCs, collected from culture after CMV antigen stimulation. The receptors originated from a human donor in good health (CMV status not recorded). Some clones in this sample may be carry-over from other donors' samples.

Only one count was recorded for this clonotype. CDR3 protein: CASLSGGSGEQYF. DNA for the CDR3: TGTGCCAGCTTAAGCGGGGGTTCCGGCGAGCAGTACTTC. This chain joins TRBV6-2 or TRBV6-3 and TRBJ2-7, with TRBD2 matching 8 bases. The trim removed 8 bases at V and 6 bases at J, leaving 9 bases unmatched. In germline, CDR1 is MNHEY, CDR2 SVGEGT. CDR3 length equals 13 residues.

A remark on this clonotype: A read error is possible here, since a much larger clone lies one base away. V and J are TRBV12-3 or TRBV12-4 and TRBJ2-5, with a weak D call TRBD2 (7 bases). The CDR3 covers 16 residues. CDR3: CANSSPRGGEGETQYF. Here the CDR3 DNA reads TGTGCCAACAGTTCCCCTAGGGGGGGCGAAGGAGAGACCCAGTACTTC.

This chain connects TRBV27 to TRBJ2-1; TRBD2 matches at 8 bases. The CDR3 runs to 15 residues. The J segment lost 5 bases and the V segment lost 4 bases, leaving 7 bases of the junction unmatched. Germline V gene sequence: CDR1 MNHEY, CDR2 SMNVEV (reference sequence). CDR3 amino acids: CASSYPAGAHNEQFF. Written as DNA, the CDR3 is TGTGCCAGCAGTTATCCAGCGGGGGCTCACAATGAGCAGTTCTTC.

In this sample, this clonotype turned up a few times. The CDR3 region has the DNA TGTGCCAGCAGTTACTCGTACCCCCCAGCGGGGGACTCCTACAATGAGCAGTTCTTC. It translates to CASSYSYPPAGDSYNEQFF. The chain uses TRBV6-2 or TRBV6-3 and TRBJ2-1; the match to TRBD2 covers 8 bases. Germline V gives CDR1 MNHEY, CDR2 SVGEGT. J gave up 0 bases and V 0 bases, and 10 bases lay outside the gene matches. The CDR3 covers 19 residues.

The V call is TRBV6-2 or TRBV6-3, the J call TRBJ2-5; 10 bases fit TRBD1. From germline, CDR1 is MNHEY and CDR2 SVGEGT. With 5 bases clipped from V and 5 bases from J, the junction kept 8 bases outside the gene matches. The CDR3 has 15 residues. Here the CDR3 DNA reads TGTGCCAGCAGTCCAGCGGACAGGGGGTACGAGACCCAGTACTTC. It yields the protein CASSPADRGYETQYF.

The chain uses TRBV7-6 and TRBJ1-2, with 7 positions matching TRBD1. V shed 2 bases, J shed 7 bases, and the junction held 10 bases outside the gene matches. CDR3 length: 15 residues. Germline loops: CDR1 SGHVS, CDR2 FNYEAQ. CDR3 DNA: TGTGCCAGCAGCTTATCGACCGGGACAGTAGTTGGCTACACCTTC. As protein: CASSLSTGTVVGYTF.

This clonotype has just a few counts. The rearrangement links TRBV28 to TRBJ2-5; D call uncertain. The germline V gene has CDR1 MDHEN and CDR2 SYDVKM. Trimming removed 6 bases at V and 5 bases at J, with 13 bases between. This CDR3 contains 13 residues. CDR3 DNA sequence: TGTGCCAGCAGCCACGAGACCCGGGAGACCCAGTACTTC. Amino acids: CASSHETRETQYF.

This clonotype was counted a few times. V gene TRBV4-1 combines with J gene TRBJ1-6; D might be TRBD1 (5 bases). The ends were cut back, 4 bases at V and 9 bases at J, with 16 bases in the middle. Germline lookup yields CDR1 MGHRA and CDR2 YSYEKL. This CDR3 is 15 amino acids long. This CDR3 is CASSLPRGVGSPLHF. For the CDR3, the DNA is TGCGCCAGCAGCCTCCCTCGGGGGGTAGGTTCACCCCTCCACTTT.

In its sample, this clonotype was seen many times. CDR3 protein: CASSSTGLAGSTPKLSYEQYV. The CDR3 DNA sequence: TGTGCCAGCAGCTCCACGGGACTAGCGGGGAGTACTCCCAAACTCTCCTACGAGCAGTACGTC. This chain joins TRBV7-9 and TRBJ2-7; the match to TRBD2 covers 13 bases. V lost 4 bases and J lost 0; bases outside the gene matches: 18. This CDR3 has 21 residues. Germline V gene sequence: CDR1 SEHNR, CDR2 FQNEAQ (reference sequence).

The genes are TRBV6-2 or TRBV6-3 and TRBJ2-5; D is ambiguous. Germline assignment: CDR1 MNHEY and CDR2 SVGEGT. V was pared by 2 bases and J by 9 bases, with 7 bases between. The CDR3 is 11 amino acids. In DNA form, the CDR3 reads TGTGCCAGCAGTTACCCCGGCGCCCAGTACTTC. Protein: CASSYPGAQYF.

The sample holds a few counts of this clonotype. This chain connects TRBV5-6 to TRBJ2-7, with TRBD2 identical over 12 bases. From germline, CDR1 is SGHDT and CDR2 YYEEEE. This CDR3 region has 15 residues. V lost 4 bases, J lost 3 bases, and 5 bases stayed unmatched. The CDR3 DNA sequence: TGTGCCAGCAGCGAGACTAGCGGGGGAAACTACGAGCAGTACTTC. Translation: CASSETSGGNYEQYF.

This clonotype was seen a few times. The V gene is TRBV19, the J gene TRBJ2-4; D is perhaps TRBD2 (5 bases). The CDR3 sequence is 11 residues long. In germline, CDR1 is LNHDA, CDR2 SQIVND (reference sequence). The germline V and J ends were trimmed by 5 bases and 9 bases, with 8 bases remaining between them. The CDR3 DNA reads TGTGCCAGTAGTGACTACGGCATTCAGTACTTC. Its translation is CASSDYGIQYF.

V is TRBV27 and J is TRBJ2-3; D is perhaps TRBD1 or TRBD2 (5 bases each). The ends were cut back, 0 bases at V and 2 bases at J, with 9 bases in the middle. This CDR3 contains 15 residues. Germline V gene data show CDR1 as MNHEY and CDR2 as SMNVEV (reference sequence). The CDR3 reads CASSLSWGNTDTQYF. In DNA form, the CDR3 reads TGTGCCAGCAGTTTATCATGGGGGAACACAGATACGCAGTATTTT.

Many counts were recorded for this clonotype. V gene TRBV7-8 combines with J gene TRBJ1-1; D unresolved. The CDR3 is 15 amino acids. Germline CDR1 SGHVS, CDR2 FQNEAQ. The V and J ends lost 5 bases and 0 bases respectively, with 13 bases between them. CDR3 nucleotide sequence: TGTGCCAGCAGCCCCCGCCCAAGTATGAACACTGAAGCTTTCTTT. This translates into CASSPRPSMNTEAFF.

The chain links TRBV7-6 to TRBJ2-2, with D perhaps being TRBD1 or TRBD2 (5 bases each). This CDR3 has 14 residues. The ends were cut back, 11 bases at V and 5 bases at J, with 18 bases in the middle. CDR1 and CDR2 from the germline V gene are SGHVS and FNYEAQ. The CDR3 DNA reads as TGTGCCGGCACCCCGTTTGGGGGTACCGGGGAGCTGTTTTTT. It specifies CAGTPFGGTGELFF.

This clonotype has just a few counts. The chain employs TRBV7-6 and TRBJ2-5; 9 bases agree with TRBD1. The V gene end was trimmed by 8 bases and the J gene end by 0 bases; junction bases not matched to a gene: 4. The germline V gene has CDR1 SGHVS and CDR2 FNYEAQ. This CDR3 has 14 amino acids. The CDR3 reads CASRDRGYQETQYF. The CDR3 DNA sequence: TGTGCCAGCCGCGACAGGGGGTACCAAGAGACCCAGTACTTC.

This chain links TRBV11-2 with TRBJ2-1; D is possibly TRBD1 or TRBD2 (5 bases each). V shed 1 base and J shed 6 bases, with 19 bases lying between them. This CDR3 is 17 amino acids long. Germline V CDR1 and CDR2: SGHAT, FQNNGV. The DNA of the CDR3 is TGTGCCAGCAGCTTAGTGCCCCTTAAAGTGAGGGGCAATGAGCAGTTCTTC. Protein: CASSLVPLKVRGNEQFF.

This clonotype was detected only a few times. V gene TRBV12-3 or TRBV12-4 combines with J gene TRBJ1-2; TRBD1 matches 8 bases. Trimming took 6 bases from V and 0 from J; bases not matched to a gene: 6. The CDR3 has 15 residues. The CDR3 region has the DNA TGTGCCAGCAGGGGAAAGGACAGGGCTAACTATGGCTACACCTTC. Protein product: CASRGKDRANYGYTF.

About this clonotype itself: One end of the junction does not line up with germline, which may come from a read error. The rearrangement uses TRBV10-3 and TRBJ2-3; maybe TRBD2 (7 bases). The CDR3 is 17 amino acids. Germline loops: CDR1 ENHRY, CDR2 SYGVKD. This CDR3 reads CDISGLGGGPPADTQYF. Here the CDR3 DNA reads TGTGACATCAGTGGCCTGGGCGGGGGCCCCCCGGCAGATACGCAGTATTTT.

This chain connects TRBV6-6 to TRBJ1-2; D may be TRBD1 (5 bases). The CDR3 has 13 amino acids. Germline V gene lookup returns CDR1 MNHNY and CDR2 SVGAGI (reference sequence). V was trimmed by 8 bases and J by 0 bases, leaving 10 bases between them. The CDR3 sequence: CASSGGSNYGYTF. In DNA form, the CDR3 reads TGTGCCAGCTCTGGGGGGTCTAACTATGGCTACACCTTC.

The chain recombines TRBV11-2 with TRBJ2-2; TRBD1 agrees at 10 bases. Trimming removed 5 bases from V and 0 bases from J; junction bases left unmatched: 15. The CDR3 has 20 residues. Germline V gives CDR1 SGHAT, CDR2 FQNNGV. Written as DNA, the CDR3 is TGTGCCAGCAGCAGATACCCTCGACAGGGGGCCCTAACGAACACCGGGGAGCTGTTTTTT. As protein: CASSRYPRQGALTNTGELFF.

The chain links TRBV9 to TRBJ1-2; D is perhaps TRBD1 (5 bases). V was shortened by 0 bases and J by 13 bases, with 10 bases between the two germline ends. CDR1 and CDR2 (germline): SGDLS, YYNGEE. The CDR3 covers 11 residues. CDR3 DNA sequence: TGTGCCAGCAGCGTAGGCCGGGGCCGCACCTTC. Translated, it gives CASSVGRGRTF.

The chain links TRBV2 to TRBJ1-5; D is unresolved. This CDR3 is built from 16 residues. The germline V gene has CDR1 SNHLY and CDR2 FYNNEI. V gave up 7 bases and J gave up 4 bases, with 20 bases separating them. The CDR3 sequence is CASKPRESWENQPQHF. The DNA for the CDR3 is TGTGCCAGCAAACCAAGAGAGAGTTGGGAAAATCAGCCCCAGCATTTT.

CDR3 loop: CASSQIGQGWVNTEAFF. The CDR3 nucleotides read TGCGCCAGCAGCCAAATCGGACAGGGGTGGGTGAACACTGAAGCTTTCTTT. The chain uses TRBV4-3 and TRBJ1-1; the match to TRBD1 covers 9 bases. V gave up 2 bases and J gave up 0 bases; unmatched junction bases: 7. The CDR3 runs 17 residues. The germline V gene encodes CDR1 LGHNA and CDR2 YSLEER.

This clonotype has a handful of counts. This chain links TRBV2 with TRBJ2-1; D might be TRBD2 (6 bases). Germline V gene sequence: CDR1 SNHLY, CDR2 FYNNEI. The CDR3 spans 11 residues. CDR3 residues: CSEGGDGEQFF. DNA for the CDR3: TGTTCTGAGGGCGGGGATGGCGAGCAGTTCTTC.

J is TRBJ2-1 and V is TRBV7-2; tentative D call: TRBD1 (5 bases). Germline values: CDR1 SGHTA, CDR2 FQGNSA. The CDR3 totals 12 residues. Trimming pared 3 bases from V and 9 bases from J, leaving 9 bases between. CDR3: CASSFDRIEQFF. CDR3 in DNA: TGTGCCAGCAGCTTTGACAGAATTGAGCAGTTCTTC.

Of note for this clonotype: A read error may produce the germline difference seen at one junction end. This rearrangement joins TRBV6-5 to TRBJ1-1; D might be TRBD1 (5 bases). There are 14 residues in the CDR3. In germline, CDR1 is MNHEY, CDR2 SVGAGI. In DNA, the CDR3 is TGTGCCAGCAGTTCCCACGGGGGAGGGCGTGAAGCTTCCTTT. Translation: CASSSHGGGREASF.

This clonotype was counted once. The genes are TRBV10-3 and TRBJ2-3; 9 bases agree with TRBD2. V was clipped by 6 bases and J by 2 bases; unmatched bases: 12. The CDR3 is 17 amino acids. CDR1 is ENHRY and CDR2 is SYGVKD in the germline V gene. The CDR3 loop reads CAIRIQPRGGDTDTQYF. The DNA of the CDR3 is TGTGCCATCAGGATTCAACCTCGCGGGGGGGACACAGATACGCAGTATTTT.

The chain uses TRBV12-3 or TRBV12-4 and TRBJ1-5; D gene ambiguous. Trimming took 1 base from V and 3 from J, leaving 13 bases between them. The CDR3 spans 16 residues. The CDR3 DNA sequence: TGTGCCAGCAGTTTAGGGAAGTGGAGACCCAATCAGCCCCAGCATTTT. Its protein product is CASSLGKWRPNQPQHF.